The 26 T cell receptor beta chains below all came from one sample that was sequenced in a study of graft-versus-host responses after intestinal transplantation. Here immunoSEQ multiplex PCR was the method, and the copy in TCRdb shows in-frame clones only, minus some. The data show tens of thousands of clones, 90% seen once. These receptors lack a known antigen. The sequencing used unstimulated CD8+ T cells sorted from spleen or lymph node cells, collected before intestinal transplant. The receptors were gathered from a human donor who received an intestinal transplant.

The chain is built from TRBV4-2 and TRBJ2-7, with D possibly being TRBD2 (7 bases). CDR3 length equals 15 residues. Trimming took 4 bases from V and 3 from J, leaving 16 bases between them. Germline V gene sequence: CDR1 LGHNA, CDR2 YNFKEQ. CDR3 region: CASSPEGGPRYEQYF. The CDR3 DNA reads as TGTGCCAGCAGCCCAGAGGGGGGGCCCCGCTACGAGCAGTACTTC.

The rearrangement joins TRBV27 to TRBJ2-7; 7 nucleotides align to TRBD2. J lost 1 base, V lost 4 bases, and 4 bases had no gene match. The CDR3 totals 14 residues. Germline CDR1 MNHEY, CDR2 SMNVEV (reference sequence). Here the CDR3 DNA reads TGTGCCAGCAGTTCCTGGGGGGGATCCTACGAGCAGTACTTC. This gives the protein CASSSWGGSYEQYF.

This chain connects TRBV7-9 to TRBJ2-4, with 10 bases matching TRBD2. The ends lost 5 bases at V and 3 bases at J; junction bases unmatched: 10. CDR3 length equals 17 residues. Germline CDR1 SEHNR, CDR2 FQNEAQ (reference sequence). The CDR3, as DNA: TGTGCCAGCAGCACCCCGGGGACTAGCGATATCAAAAACATTCAGTACTTC. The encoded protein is CASSTPGTSDIKNIQYF.

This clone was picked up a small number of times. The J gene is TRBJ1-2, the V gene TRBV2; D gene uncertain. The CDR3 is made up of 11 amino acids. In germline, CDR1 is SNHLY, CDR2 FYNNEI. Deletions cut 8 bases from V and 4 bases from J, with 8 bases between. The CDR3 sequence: CASAEPYGYTF. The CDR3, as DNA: TGTGCCAGCGCCGAGCCCTATGGCTACACCTTC.

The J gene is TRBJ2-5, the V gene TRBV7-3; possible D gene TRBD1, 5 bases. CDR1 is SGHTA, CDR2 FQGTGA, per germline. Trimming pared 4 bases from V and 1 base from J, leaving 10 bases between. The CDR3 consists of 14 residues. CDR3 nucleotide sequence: TGTGCCAGCAGCTCCGGACACCTCCAAGAGACCCAGTACTTC. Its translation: CASSSGHLQETQYF.

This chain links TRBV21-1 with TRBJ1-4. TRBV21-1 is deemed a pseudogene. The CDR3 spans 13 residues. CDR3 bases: TGTGCCAGCAGCAAATCACAATGCGGAAAACTGTTTTTT. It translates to CASSKSQCGKLFF.

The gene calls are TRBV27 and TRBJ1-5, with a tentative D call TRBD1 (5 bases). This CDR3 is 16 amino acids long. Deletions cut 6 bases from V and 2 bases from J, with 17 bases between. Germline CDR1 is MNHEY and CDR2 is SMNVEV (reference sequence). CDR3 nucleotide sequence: TGTGCCAGCAGCCTCGGGCAGGGCCTTGGCAATCAGCCCCAGCATTTT. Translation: CASSLGQGLGNQPQHF.

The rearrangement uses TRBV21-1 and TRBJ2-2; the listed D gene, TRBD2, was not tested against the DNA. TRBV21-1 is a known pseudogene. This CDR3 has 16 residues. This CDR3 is CASSVTSGTSRGELFF. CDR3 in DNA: TGTGCCAGCAGCGTCACCTCCGGGACTAGTCGGGGGGAGCTGTTTTTT.

CDR3 sequence: CASSLSGPPTYGYTF. The CDR3 DNA reads TGTGCCAGCAGTTTATCGGGGCCGCCGACCTATGGCTACACCTTC. This rearrangement joins TRBV27 to TRBJ1-2, with D maybe TRBD1 (5 bases). V was shortened by 0 bases and J by 4 bases, with 12 bases between the two germline ends. The germline V gene encodes CDR1 MNHEY and CDR2 SMNVEV (reference sequence). This CDR3 contains 15 residues.

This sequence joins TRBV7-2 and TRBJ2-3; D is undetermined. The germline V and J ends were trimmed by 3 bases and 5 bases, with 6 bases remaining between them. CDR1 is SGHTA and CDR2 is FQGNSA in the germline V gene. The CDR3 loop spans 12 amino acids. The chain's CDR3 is CASSFGQDTQYF. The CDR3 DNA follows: TGTGCCAGCAGCTTCGGTCAAGATACGCAGTATTTT.

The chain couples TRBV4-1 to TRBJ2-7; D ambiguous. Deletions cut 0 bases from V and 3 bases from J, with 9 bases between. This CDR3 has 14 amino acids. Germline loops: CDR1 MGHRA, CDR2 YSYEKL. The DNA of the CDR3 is TGCGCCAGCAGCCAAGACTCGACTCACTACGAGCAGTACTTC. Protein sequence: CASSQDSTHYEQYF.

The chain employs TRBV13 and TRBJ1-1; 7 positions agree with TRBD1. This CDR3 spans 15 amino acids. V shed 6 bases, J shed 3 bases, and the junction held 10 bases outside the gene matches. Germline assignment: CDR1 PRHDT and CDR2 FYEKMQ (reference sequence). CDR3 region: CASRQAGTADTEAFF. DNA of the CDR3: TGTGCCAGCAGACAAGCCGGGACAGCGGACACTGAAGCTTTCTTT. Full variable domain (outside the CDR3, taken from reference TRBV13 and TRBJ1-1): AAGVIQSPRHLIKEKRETATLKCYPIPRHDTVYWYQQGPGQDPQFLISFYEKMQSDKGSIPDRFSAQQFSDYHSELNMSSLELGDSALYFCASRQAGTADTEAFFGQGTRLTVV.

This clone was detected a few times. The CDR3 DNA sequence: TGCGCCAGCAGCCAAGATCTAGCAACTAATGAAAAACTGTTTTTT. Its protein product is CASSQDLATNEKLFF. The rearrangement links TRBV4-1 to TRBJ1-4, with D unresolved. V was pared by 0 bases and J by 0 bases, with 5 bases between. The germline gives CDR1 MGHRA, CDR2 YSYEKL. This CDR3 comprises 15 residues.

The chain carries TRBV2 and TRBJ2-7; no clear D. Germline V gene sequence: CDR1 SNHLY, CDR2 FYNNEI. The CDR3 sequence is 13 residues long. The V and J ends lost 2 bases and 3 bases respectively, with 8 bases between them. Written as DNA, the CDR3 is TGTGCCAGCAGTGAACTTGGAGACTACGAGCAGTACTTC. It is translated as CASSELGDYEQYF.

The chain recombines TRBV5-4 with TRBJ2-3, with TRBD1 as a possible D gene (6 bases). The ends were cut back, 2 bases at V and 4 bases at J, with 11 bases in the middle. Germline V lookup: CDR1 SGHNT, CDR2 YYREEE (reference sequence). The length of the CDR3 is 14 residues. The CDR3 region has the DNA TGTGCCAGCAGCTTTGGTACAGGGTCAGATACGCAGTATTTT. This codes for CASSFGTGSDTQYF.

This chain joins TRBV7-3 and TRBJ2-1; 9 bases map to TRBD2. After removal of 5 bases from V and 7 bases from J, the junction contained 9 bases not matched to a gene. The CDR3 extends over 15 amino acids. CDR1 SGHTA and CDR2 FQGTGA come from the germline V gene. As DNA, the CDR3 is TGTGCCAGCAGCACAAGCGGGGGGCCACGTAATGAGCAGTTCTTC. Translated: CASSTSGGPRNEQFF. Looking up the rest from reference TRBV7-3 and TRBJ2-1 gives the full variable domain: GAGVSQTPSNKVTEKGKYVELRCDPISGHTALYWYRQSLGQGPEFLIYFQGTGAADDSGLPNDRFFAVRPEGSVSTLKIQRTERGDSAVYLCASSTSGGPRNEQFFGPGTRLTVL.

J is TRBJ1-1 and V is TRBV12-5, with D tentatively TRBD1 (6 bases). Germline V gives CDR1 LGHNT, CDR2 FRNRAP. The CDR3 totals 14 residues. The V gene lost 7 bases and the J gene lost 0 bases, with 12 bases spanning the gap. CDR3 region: CASENREMNTEAFF. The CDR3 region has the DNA TGTGCTAGTGAGAACAGGGAAATGAACACTGAAGCTTTCTTT.

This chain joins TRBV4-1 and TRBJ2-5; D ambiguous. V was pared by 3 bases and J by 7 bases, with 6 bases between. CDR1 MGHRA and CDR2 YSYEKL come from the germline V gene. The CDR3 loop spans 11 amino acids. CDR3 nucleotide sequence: TGCGCCAGCAGCCACGGCGGGACCCAGTACTTC. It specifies CASSHGGTQYF.

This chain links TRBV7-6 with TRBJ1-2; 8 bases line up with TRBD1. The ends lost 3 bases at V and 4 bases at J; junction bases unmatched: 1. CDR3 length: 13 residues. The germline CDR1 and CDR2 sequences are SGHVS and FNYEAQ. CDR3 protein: CASSFGQGYGYTF. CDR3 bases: TGTGCCAGCAGCTTCGGACAGGGCTATGGCTACACCTTC.

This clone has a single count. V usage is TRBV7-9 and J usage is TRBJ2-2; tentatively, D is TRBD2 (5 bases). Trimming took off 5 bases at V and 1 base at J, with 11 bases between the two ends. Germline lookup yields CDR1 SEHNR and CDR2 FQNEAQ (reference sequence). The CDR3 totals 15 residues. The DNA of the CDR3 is TGTGCCAGCAGCCCCCGGGGAAAGAACACCGGGGAGCTGTTTTTT. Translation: CASSPRGKNTGELFF.

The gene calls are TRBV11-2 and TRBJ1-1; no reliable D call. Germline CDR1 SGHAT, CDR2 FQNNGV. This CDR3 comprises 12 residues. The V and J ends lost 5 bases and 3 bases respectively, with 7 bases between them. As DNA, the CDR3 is TGTGCCAGCAGCCAACACCACACTGAAGCTTTCTTT. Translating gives CASSQHHTEAFF.

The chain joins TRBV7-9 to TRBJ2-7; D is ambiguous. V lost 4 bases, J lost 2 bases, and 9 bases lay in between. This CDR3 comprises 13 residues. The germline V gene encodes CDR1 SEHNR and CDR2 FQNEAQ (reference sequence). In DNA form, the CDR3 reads TGTGCCAGCAGCTCAGGCAGGCCCTACGAGCAGTACTTC. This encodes CASSSGRPYEQYF.

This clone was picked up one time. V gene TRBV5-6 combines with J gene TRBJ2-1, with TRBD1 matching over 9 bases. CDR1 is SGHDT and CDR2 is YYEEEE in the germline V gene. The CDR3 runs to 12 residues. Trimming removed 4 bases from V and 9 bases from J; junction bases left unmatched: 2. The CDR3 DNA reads TGTGCCAGCAGCCCGGACAGGGGTGAGCAGTTCTTC. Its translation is CASSPDRGEQFF.

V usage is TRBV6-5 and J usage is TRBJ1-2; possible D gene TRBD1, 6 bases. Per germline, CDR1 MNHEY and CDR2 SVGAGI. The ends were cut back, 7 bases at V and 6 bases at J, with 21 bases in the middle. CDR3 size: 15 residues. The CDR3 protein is CASNPHPRDTDGYTF. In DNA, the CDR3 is TGTGCCAGCAACCCTCACCCCCGGGACACCGATGGCTACACCTTC.

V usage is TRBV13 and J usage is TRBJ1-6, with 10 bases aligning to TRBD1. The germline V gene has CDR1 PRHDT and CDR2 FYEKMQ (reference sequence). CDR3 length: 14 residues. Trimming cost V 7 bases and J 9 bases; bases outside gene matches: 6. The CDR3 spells CASTGTGVGSPLHF. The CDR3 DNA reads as TGTGCCAGCACTGGGACAGGGGTTGGTTCACCCCTCCACTTT.

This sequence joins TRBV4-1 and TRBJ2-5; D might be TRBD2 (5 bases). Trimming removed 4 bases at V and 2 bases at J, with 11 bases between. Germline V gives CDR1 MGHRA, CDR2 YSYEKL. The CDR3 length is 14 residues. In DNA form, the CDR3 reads TGCGCCAGCAGCCCGAGGGCAGTTCAAGAGACCCAGTACTTC. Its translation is CASSPRAVQETQYF.